The TCR beta chain under discussion was sequenced for a study of neurological immune-mediated disorders. Trimming shortened V by 6 bases and J by 2 bases, and 12 bases separated the two germline ends. The CDR3 is 14 amino acids. Germline CDR1 is MNHEY and CDR2 is SVGAGI. 5'RACE with 10-nucleotide random UMIs produced the cDNA. TCRdb used MiXCR to reprocess the 5' RACE reads, holding one entry per CDR3 protein. The repertoire includes 40,000 to 55,000 distinct CDR3 sequences, 10% of them detected once, and less than 25% sits in the top ten. This clonotype was counted at least ten times. The chain has TRBV6-5 and TRBJ2-3; TRBD2 might be the D (6 bases). This receptor was obtained from a woman between 40 and 50 years old with HTLV-1-associated myelopathy (HAM/TSP). The sample taken for sequencing was PBMCs. The DNA of the CDR3 is TGTGCCAGCAGCAGGGACTCCGCCACAGATACGCAGTATTTT. Protein: CASSRDSATDTQYF.